The rows below give T cell receptor beta chains drawn from one sample of a study of T cell responses to AZD1222 COVID-19 vaccine. Assay: immunoSEQ multiplex PCR; the TCRdb copy retains only in-frame clones and omits some. Here the sample spans roughly 97,000 clones, roughly 88% being singletons. The sample was peripheral blood, taken on day 0 of AZD1222 vaccination. The receptor set was obtained from an adult in good health. Each CDR3 is given with its conserved first and last residue. The order of the fields is J gene, D gene, clone size, V gene, CDR3 DNA, CDR3 protein. A D gene is named only where the DNA matches it firmly. Where a row states a size, it is once, few, many or the class of an expanded clone; other rows omit it.

J: TRBJ2-1; D: TRBD1; size: NA; V: TRBV6-5; DNA: TGTGCCAGCAGACCCGACAGGGGTAATTACAATGAGCAGTTCTTC; CDR3: CASRPDRGNYNEQFF
J: TRBJ2-3; D: NA; size: NA; V: TRBV19; DNA: TGTGCCAGTAGTATGGTGGGAGGCACAGATACGCAGTATTTT; CDR3: CASSMVGGTDTQYF
J: TRBJ1-2; D: NA; size: once; V: TRBV2; DNA: TGTGCCAGCTCCGGCTATGGCTACACCTTC; CDR3: CASSGYGYTF
J: TRBJ1-6; D: NA; size: NA; V: TRBV7-9; DNA: TGTGCCAGCAGTGATAAAACAGCGGGGACGGTAAATTCACCCCTCCACTTT; CDR3: CASSDKTAGTVNSPLHF
J: TRBJ1-2; D: NA; size: NA; V: TRBV6-5; DNA: TGTGCCAGCAGTTCGAGGGGTACTTATGGCTACACCTTC; CDR3: CASSSRGTYGYTF
J: TRBJ1-6; D: NA; size: once; V: TRBV7-2; DNA: TGTGCCAGCAGCCGCAGGGTACTCTCCTATAATTCACCCCTCCACTTT; CDR3: CASSRRVLSYNSPLHF
J: TRBJ1-6; D: NA; size: NA; V: TRBV3-1/TRBV3-2; DNA: TGTGCCAGCAGCACCGCAGGGTCCACGAATTCACCCCTCCACTTT; CDR3: CASSTAGSTNSPLHF
J: TRBJ1-6; D: TRBD1; size: NA; V: TRBV5-5; DNA: TGTGCCAGCAGCCCACGGACAGGAGTTCATTCACCCCTCCACTTT; CDR3: CASSPRTGVHSPLHF
J: TRBJ2-2; D: NA; size: NA; V: TRBV18; DNA: TGTGCCAGCGCCCCAGGGACCAACACCGGGGAGCTGTTTTTT; CDR3: CASAPGTNTGELFF
J: TRBJ2-1; D: NA; size: NA; V: TRBV12-3/TRBV12-4; DNA: TGTGCCAGCAGTTTAGTACTAGCCGTTGAGCAGTTCTTC; CDR3: CASSLVLAVEQFF
J: TRBJ2-3; D: NA; size: NA; V: TRBV29-1; DNA: TGCAGCGTTTTTCGACAGCTCACTAGCACAGATACGCAGTATTTT; CDR3: CSVFRQLTSTDTQYF
J: TRBJ1-3; D: NA; size: few; V: TRBV10-3; DNA: TGTGCCATCAGTGAGGCGGCATACTCTGGAAACACCATATATTTT; CDR3: CAISEAAYSGNTIYF
J: TRBJ1-1; D: NA; size: once; V: TRBV5-1; DNA: TGCGCCAGCAGCTTGGTGACACACAGCCTGAACACTGAAGCTTTCTTT; CDR3: CASSLVTHSLNTEAFF
J: TRBJ2-1; D: NA; size: NA; V: TRBV19; DNA: TGTGCCAGTAGGGCCGCCTACAATGAGCAGTTCTTC; CDR3: CASRAAYNEQFF
J: TRBJ1-1; D: NA; size: NA; V: TRBV7-3; DNA: TGTGCCAGCAGCTTCAGGGGTGGGAACACTGAAGCTTTCTTT; CDR3: CASSFRGGNTEAFF
J: TRBJ1-1; D: NA; size: NA; V: TRBV25-1; DNA: TGTGCCAGCAGTGGTTGGGGGGTCGGGAACACTGAAGCTTTCTTT; CDR3: CASSGWGVGNTEAFF
J: TRBJ2-2; D: NA; size: NA; V: TRBV6-5; DNA: TGTGCCAGCATTAAAAGGGGCACCGGGGAGCTGTTTTTT; CDR3: CASIKRGTGELFF
J: TRBJ2-6; D: NA; size: NA; V: TRBV2; DNA: TGTGCCAGCGGGTGGACAGCTGGGGCCAACGTCCTGACTTTC; CDR3: CASGWTAGANVLTF
J: TRBJ1-6; D: NA; size: NA; V: TRBV6-2/TRBV6-3; DNA: TGTGCCAGCAGTTACTCAGAATATAATTCACCCCTCCACTTT; CDR3: CASSYSEYNSPLHF
J: TRBJ2-3; D: NA; size: NA; V: TRBV6-2/TRBV6-3; DNA: TGTGCCAGCAGTTACCCATTCGGACAAACGAGCACAGATACGCAGTATTTT; CDR3: CASSYPFGQTSTDTQYF
J: TRBJ1-2; D: TRBD1; size: NA; V: TRBV6-5; DNA: TGTGCCAGCAGTTACGGCCCCACAGGGGCGGCTTATGGCTACACCTTC; CDR3: CASSYGPTGAAYGYTF
J: TRBJ2-7; D: NA; size: NA; V: TRBV18; DNA: TGTGCCAGCTCACCAGGGAGAGTATACGAGCAGTACTTC; CDR3: CASSPGRVYEQYF
J: TRBJ2-3; D: NA; size: NA; V: TRBV3-1/TRBV3-2; DNA: TGTGCCAGCAGCCAATCCTCCTTTCTAAATACGCAGTATTTT; CDR3: CASSQSSFLNTQYF
J: TRBJ1-6; D: NA; size: NA; V: TRBV19; DNA: TGTGCCAGTAGTATTGATCCAGGTCTGGTCGGATCACCCCTCCACTTT; CDR3: CASSIDPGLVGSPLHF
J: TRBJ1-1; D: NA; size: NA; V: TRBV2; DNA: TGTGCCACCTCACTGCCTGGGCCGGAAGCTTTCTTT; CDR3: CATSLPGPEAFF
J: TRBJ1-6; D: NA; size: NA; V: TRBV6-4; DNA: TGTGCCAGCAGTGTGGAGGGGACCATTGGTTCACCCCTCCACTTT; CDR3: CASSVEGTIGSPLHF
J: TRBJ2-1; D: NA; size: NA; V: TRBV10-1; DNA: TGCGCCAGCAACGACAAGCCTTACAATGAGCAGTTCTTC; CDR3: CASNDKPYNEQFF
J: TRBJ1-4; D: TRBD1; size: NA; V: TRBV9; DNA: TGTGCCAGCAGCCCCCATGACAGGGGGAATGAAAAACTGTTTTTT; CDR3: CASSPHDRGNEKLFF
J: TRBJ2-3; D: NA; size: few; V: TRBV27; DNA: TGTGCCAGCAGTTTAATTTCGGCAGATACGCAGTATTTT; CDR3: CASSLISADTQYF
J: TRBJ2-7; D: NA; size: NA; V: TRBV5-4; DNA: TGTGCCAGCAGCTTGAGAGGGACGATCTACGAGCAGTACTTC; CDR3: CASSLRGTIYEQYF
J: TRBJ1-6; D: NA; size: NA; V: TRBV6-5; DNA: TGTGCCAGCTCTGGTCGGAATTCACCCCTCCACTTT; CDR3: CASSGRNSPLHF
J: TRBJ2-7; D: TRBD2; size: NA; V: TRBV4-2; DNA: TGTGCCAGCAGCCAAGGTAGCGGGAGTTCCTACGAGCAGTACTTC; CDR3: CASSQGSGSSYEQYF
J: TRBJ1-4; D: NA; size: once; V: TRBV4-3; DNA: TGCGCCAGCAGTCGAGTAGGTGGTGAAAAACTGTTTTTT; CDR3: CASSRVGGEKLFF
J: TRBJ2-4; D: NA; size: NA; V: TRBV2; DNA: TGTGCCAGCAGTGTTGGGGAAGCCAAAAACATTCAGTACTTC; CDR3: CASSVGEAKNIQYF
J: TRBJ1-5; D: TRBD1; size: NA; V: TRBV7-2; DNA: TGTGCCAGCAGCTTAGTAGGGACAGGGAATCAGCCCCAGCATTTT; CDR3: CASSLVGTGNQPQHF
J: TRBJ2-7; D: NA; size: NA; V: TRBV28; DNA: TGTGCCAGCAGTTTAGGAGGCAGCTTCTCCTACGAGCAGTACTTC; CDR3: CASSLGGSFSYEQYF
J: TRBJ2-5; D: TRBD2; size: NA; V: TRBV19; DNA: TGTGCCAGTAGTATTTCAGGCACGGGAGGGGAGACCCAGTACTTC; CDR3: CASSISGTGGETQYF
J: TRBJ1-1; D: NA; size: NA; V: TRBV6-6; DNA: TGTGCCAGCAGTTCCTTCGGGTGGACTGAAGCTTTCTTT; CDR3: CASSSFGWTEAFF
J: TRBJ1-5; D: NA; size: once; V: TRBV4-3; DNA: TGCGCCAGCAGCCAAGAGCCGGGGGCCGGGCAGCCCCAGCATTTT; CDR3: CASSQEPGAGQPQHF
J: TRBJ2-7; D: NA; size: NA; V: TRBV7-8; DNA: TGTGCCAGCAGCCCAACGTCGGTTTCCTACGAGCAGTACTTC; CDR3: CASSPTSVSYEQYF
J: TRBJ2-4; D: NA; size: once; V: TRBV19; DNA: TGTGCCAGTAGTATTGGTGCAGGGCCCAAAAACATTCAGTACTTC; CDR3: CASSIGAGPKNIQYF
J: TRBJ2-7; D: NA; size: NA; V: TRBV14; DNA: TGTGCCAGCAGCCCCACAGGGTACTACGAGCAGTACTTC; CDR3: CASSPTGYYEQYF
J: TRBJ2-7; D: NA; size: NA; V: TRBV25-1; DNA: TGTGCCAGCAGTGAAGGTTGGGAGCAGTACTTC; CDR3: CASSEGWEQYF
J: TRBJ2-1; D: TRBD2; size: NA; V: TRBV5-6; DNA: TGTGCCAGCAGCTTTTACTTAATAGCGGGGGCGTACAATGAGCAGTTCTTC; CDR3: CASSFYLIAGAYNEQFF